The subject of this entry is one T cell receptor (beta chain). CDR3 length equals 16 residues. Deletions cut 6 bases from V and 3 bases from J, with 17 bases between. In germline, CDR1 is MNHNY, CDR2 SVGAGI (reference sequence). The data were obtained in a study of blood T cell repertoires in COVID-19. Study in general: Spain, Italy and the United States supplied samples that represented acute and convalescent COVID-19. Nucleic acid was either cDNA or gDNA, and it came from T cells, B-cell-depleted T cells, or PBMCs.

How the authors handled the data: Amplification of reference gene primers provided the estimated nucleated cell counts. Sequenced by immunoSEQ multiplex PCR; TCRdb stores in-frame clones only, minus some. The V and J calls and clone size were taken over from that table, and D and trimming were inferred from the DNA. The sample carries fewer than 120,000 clones, more than 65% recorded once. The sample was peripheral blood. The clonotype was recovered from a woman of 80 years or more with acute or convalescent COVID-19. The V call is TRBV6-6, the J call TRBJ2-2, with D tentatively TRBD1 (5 bases). CDR3 nucleotide sequence: TGTGCCAGCAGCCCCGGCAGGGATGTGGACACCGGGGAGCTGTTTTTT. Translation gives CASSPGRDVDTGELFF.